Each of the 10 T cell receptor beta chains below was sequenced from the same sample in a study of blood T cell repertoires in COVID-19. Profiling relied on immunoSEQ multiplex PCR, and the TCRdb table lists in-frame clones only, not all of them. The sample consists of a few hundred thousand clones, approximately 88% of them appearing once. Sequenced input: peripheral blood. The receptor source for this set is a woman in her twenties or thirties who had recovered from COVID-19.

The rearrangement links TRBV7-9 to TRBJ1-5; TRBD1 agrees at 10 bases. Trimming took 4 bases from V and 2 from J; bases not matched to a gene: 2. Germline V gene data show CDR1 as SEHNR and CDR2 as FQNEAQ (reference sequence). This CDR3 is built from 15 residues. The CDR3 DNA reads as TGTGCCAGCAGCTCAGGGACAGGGGGCAATCAGCCCCAGCATTTT. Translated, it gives CASSSGTGGNQPQHF.

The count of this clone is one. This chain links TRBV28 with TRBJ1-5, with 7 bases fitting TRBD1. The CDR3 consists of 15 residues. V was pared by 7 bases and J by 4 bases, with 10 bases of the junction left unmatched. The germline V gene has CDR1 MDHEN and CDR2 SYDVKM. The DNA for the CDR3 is TGTGCCAGCACCCCCCCCACGACAGGGAATCAGCCCCAGCATTTT. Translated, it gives CASTPPTTGNQPQHF.

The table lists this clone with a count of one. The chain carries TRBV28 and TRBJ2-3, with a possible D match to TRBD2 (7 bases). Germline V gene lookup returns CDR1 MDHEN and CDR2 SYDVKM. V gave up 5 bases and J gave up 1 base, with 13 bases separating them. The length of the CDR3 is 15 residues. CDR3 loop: CASSGGGLGTDTQYF. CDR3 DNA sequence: TGTGCCAGCAGTGGGGGGGGCCTCGGCACAGATACGCAGTATTTT.

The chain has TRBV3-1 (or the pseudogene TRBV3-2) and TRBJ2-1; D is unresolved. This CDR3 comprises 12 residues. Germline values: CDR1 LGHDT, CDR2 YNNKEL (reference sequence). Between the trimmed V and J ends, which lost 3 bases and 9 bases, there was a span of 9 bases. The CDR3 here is CASSQNPGEQFF. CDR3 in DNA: TGTGCCAGCAGCCAGAATCCGGGTGAGCAGTTCTTC.

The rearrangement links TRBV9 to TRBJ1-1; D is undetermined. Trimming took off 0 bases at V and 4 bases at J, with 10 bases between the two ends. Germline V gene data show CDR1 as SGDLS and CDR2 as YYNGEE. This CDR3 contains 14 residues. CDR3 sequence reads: CASSVDSMSTEAFF. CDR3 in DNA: TGTGCCAGCAGCGTAGATTCCATGAGCACTGAAGCTTTCTTT.

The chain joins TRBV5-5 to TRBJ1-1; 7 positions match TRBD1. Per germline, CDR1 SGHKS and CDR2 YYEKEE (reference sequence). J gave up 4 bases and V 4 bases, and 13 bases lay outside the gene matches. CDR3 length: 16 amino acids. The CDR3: CASSPNSQGYFTEAFF. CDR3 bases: TGTGCCAGCAGCCCAAATTCACAGGGGTACTTCACTGAAGCTTTCTTT.

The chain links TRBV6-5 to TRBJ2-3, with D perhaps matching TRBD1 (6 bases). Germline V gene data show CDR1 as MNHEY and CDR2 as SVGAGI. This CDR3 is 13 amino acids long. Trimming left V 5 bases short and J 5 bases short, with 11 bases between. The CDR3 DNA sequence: TGTGCCAGCAGTCTTACAGGGAAAGATACGCAGTATTTT. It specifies CASSLTGKDTQYF.

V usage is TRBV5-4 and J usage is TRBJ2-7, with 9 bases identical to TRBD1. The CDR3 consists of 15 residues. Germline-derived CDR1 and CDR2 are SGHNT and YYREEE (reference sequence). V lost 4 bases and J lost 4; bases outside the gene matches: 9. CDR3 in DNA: TGTGCCAGCAGCCGCCTTCCGGGACAGGGTTACGAGCAGTACTTC. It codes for CASSRLPGQGYEQYF.

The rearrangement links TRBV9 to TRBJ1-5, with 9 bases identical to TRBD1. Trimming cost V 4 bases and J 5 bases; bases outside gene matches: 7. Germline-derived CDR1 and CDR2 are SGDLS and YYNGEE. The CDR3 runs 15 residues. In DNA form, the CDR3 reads TGTGCCAGCAGCCCGTGGGACAGGGAGGATCAGCCCCAGCATTTT. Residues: CASSPWDREDQPQHF. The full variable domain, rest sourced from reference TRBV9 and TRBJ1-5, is DSGVTQTPKHLITATGQRVTLRCSPRSGDLSVYWYQQSLDQGLQFLIQYYNGEERAKGNILERFSAQQFPDLHSELNLSSLELGDSALYFCASSPWDREDQPQHFGDGTRLSIL.

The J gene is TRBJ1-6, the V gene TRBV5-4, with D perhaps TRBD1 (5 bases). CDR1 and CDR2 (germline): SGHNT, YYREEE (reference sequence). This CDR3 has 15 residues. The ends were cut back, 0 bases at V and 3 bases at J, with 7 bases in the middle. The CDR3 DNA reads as TGTGCCAGCAGCTTGGGGGGGGTCTATAATTCACCCCTCCACTTT. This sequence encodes CASSLGGVYNSPLHF.